The TCR beta chain under discussion was sequenced for a study of post-analysis software for immune sequencing data. Study-wide background: In terms of disease course, relapsing-remitting, secondary progressive and progressive-relapsing multiple sclerosis were included.

The sample holds a few counts of this clonotype. Antigen: not known. Unique molecular identifiers featured in each of the TCR beta cDNA libraries. A population of roughly 0.85 to 10 million T cells gave rise to about 500,000 cDNA molecules. TCRdb re-called the PCR reads with MiXCR, one entry per CDR3 protein. This table holds roughly 400,000 distinct CDR3 sequences, about 40% found once. Study outcomes and limitations: When the samples were clustered directly with F measure, those that had been prepared in the same batch showed strong co-clustering. Controls had lower frequencies than patients of four or five TRBV segments, which included TRBV5-6, TRBV5-1 and TRBV20-1. Compared against controls, patients with multiple sclerosis displayed significantly lower normalized Chao1 diversity.

Germline loops: CDR1 SGHTA, CDR2 FQGNSA. The junction had 8 bases not matched to a gene; V was cut back by 5 bases and J by 2 bases. This CDR3 has 15 residues. The receptor comes from a girl aged 2 to 10 with multiple sclerosis. Source material: blood. The chain has TRBV7-2 and TRBJ2-7; 8 bases agree with TRBD2. This CDR3 is CASSKVAGNAYEQYF. The CDR3 DNA sequence: TGTGCCAGCAGCAAGGTAGCGGGGAATGCCTACGAGCAGTACTTC.